Reported below is one TCR beta chain. The data were taken from a study of shared clonotypes between healthy human individuals. From germline, CDR1 is LNHDA and CDR2 SQIVND (reference sequence). Trimming removed 5 bases from V and 0 bases from J, with 11 bases in between. The CDR3 covers 15 residues. TCRdb's copy holds only in-frame clones and misses some; the assay was immunoSEQ multiplex PCR. The data show about 770,000 clones, just under 75% seen once. Sequencing input: memory CD4+ T cells sorted from blood. Subset defined: CD45RA-negative fraction. The clonotype comes from a woman aged 30 to 39 in good health. This rearrangement joins TRBV19 to TRBJ1-3; tentatively, D is TRBD1 (5 bases). CDR3 coding DNA: TGTGCCAGTAGTCCCAGGGAACTCTCTGGAAACACCATATATTTT. Amino acid sequence: CASSPRELSGNTIYF.